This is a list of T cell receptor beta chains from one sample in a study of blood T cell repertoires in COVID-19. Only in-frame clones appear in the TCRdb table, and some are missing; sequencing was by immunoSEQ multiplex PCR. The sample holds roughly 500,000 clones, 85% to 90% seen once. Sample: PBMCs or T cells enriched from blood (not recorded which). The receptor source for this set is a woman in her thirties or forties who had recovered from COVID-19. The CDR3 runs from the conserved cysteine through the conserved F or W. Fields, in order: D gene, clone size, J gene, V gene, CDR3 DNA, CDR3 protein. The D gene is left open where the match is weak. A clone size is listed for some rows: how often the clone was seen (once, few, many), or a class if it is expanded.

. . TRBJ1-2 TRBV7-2 TGTGCCAGCAGCCCCCCAGGCAGGGCTAACTATGGCTACACCTTC CASSPPGRANYGYTF
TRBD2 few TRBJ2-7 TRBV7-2 TGTGCCAGCAGCTTAGGCGGGAGTATGTACGAGCAGTACTTC CASSLGGSMYEQYF
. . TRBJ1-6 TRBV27 TGTGCCAGCGGTTCTCAGACGGAGAATAATTCACCCCTCCACTTT CASGSQTENNSPLHF
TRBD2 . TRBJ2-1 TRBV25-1 TGTGCCAGCAGTGATCCGGGACTAGCGGGAGGGCCCCATGAGCAGTTCTTC CASSDPGLAGGPHEQFF
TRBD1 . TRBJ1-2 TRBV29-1 TGCAGCGCTTCAGGACAGGGCGAATATGGCTACACCTTC CSASGQGEYGYTF
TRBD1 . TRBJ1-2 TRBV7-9 TGTGCCAGCAGCCGTCCCGGGACAGGGACCGGCTACACCTTC CASSRPGTGTGYTF
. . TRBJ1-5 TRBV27 TGTGCCAGCAGTTTAACACCAGGTAGCAATCAGCCCCAGCATTTT CASSLTPGSNQPQHF
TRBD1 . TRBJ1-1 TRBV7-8 TGTGCCAGCAGCTTAGCGGGGCAGGGGGCACCAAACACTGAAGCTTTCTTT CASSLAGQGAPNTEAFF
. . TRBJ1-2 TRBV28 TGTGCCAGCAGTTTTGGGGAGGACGGCTATGGCTACACCTTC CASSFGEDGYGYTF
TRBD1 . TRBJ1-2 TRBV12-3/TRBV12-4 TGTGCCAGCATCTTAGACAGGGCGGGGGGCTACACCTTC CASILDRAGGYTF
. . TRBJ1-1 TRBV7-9 TGTGCCAGCAGAGGGGACGGAACCGCCCGGGGGGAAGCTTTCTTT CASRGDGTARGEAFF
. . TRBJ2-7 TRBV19 TGTGCCAGTAGCCCCTGGGGCAGGCGCTCCTACGAGCAGTACTTC CASSPWGRRSYEQYF
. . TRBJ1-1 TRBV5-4 TGTGCCAGCAGCTTGGAGGGCAGGGTGGCCACTGAAGCTTTCTTT CASSLEGRVATEAFF
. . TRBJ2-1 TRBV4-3 TGCGCCAGCAGCCGCGGGACCCTCCTATCATACAATGAGCAGTTCTTC CASSRGTLLSYNEQFF
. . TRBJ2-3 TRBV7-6 TGTGCCAGCAGCTGGAGGGCCTTGGGTCTGACCCGCACAGATACGCAGTATTTT CASSWRALGLTRTDTQYF
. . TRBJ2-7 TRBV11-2 TGTGCCAGCAGCATCGACCGGAGGGGGCAGTACTTC CASSIDRRGQYF
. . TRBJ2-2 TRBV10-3 TGTGCCACCATTGCGACGACTGTTAACACCGGGGAGCTGTTTTTT CATIATTVNTGELFF
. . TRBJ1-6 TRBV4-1 TGCGCCAGCAGCCAAGTACTCCCAGGGGCTTCACCCCTCCACTTT CASSQVLPGASPLHF
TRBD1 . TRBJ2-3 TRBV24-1 TGTGCCACCAGTGATGTACGTCGACAGGGGAAAGATACGCAGTATTTT CATSDVRRQGKDTQYF
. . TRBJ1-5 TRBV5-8 TGTGCCAGCAGCAGAATGGGCCCCAGCAATCAGCCCCAGCATTTT CASSRMGPSNQPQHF
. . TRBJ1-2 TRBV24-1 TGTGCCACCAGTGATTCACTCTATGGCTACACCTTC CATSDSLYGYTF
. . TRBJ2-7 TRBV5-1 TGCGCCAGCAGCTTGGGTGGCAGGATGCTTGAGCAGTACTTC CASSLGGRMLEQYF
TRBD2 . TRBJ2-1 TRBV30 TGTGCCGGAGAACTAGCGGGAGGAGCGAGGAATGAGCAGTTCTTC CAGELAGGARNEQFF
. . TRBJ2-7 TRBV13 TGTGCCAGCAGCTCCCCCACAGTGGCCGCCGGGGAGCGGAGGGCCTACGAGCAGTACTTC CASSSPTVAAGERRAYEQYF
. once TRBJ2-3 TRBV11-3 TGTGCCAGCAGCTTAGAGGGGGCTACAGATACGCAGTATTTT CASSLEGATDTQYF
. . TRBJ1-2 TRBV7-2 TGTGCCAGCAGCTTATTAACAGGGATTCCTAACTATGGCTACACCTTC CASSLLTGIPNYGYTF
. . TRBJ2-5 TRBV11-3 TGTGCCAGCAGCTTAAGGCAGGGGGGAGAGACCCAGTACTTC CASSLRQGGETQYF
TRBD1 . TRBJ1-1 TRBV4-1 TGCGCCAGCAGCCAAGGGAAAGGGGGCCTGGTCGGCACTGAAGCTTTCTTT CASSQGKGGLVGTEAFF
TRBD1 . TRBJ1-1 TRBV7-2 TGTGCCAGCAGTGAGGGACAGGGTGGGAACACTGAAGCTTTCTTT CASSEGQGGNTEAFF
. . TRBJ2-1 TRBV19 TGTGCCAGTAGTAGGGGGCCAGGGGCCTGGGATGAGCAGTTCTTC CASSRGPGAWDEQFF
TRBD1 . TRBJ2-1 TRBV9 TGTGCCAGCAGCTTACTGACAGGGGGATCACCTAGGGAGCAGTTCTTC CASSLLTGGSPREQFF
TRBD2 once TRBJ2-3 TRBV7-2 TGTGCCAGCAGCTTAGCTCGGTCTAGCGGGAGCACAGATACGCAGTATTTT CASSLARSSGSTDTQYF
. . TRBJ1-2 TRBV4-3 TGCGCCAGCAGCCAAGATCCTTCCGGGTTCTATGGCTACACCTTC CASSQDPSGFYGYTF
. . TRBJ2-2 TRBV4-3 TGCGCCAGCAGCCAACATAATACAGGGATCCTGACCGGGGAGCTGTTTTTT CASSQHNTGILTGELFF
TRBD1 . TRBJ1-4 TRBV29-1 TGCAGCGGACTAACAGGGGAAGAAAAACTGTTTTTT CSGLTGEEKLFF
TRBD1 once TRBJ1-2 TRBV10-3 TGTGCCATCAGTGAGTACAAGGGACAGAACTATGGCTACACCTTC CAISEYKGQNYGYTF
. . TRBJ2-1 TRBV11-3 TGTGCCAGCAGCTTGATGGCGGAAAGCTCCTACAATGAGCAGTTCTTC CASSLMAESSYNEQFF